The TCR beta chain described here comes from a study of blood T cells in healthy people across ages. Through a sample-barcoded 5' primer and a J-beta primer mix, a second PCR was run for about 6 to 11 cycles. TCRdb redid the calling of the 5' RACE reads with MiXCR, one entry per CDR3 protein. The table lists roughly 800,000 distinct CDR3 sequences, 40% to 65% of them singletons. Trimming cost V 3 bases and J 1 base, with 10 bases left between them. The germline gives CDR1 SGHAT, CDR2 FQNNGV. The CDR3 runs to 14 residues. The chain combines TRBV11-2 with TRBJ2-7; D ambiguous. The sequenced material came from blood. The source is an older man in good health. CDR3 sequence: CASSFSSDSYEQYF. The CDR3 coding sequence is TGTGCCAGCAGCTTTTCCTCGGATTCCTACGAGCAGTACTTC.